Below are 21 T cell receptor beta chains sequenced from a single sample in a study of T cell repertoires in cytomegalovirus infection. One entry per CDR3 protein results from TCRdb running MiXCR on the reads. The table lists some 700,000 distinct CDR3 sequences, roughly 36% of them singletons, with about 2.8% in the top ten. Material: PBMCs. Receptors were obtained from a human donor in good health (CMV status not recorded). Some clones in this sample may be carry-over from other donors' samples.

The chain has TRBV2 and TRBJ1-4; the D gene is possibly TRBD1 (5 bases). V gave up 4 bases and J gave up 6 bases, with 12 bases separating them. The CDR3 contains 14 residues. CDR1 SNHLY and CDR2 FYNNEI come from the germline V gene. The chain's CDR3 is CASSGTGYDEKLFF. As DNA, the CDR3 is TGTGCCAGCAGTGGAACAGGTTATGATGAAAAACTGTTTTTT.

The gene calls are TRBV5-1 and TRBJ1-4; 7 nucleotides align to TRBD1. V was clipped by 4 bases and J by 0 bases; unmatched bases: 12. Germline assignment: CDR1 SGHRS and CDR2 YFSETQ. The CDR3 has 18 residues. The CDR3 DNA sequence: TGCGCCAGCAGCCCCCGGACAGGCGATAAGTCAACTAATGAAAAACTGTTTTTT. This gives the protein CASSPRTGDKSTNEKLFF. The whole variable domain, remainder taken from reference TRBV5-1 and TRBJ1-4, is KAGVTQTPRYLIKTRGQQVTLSCSPISGHRSVSWYQQTPGQGLQFLFEYFSETQRNKGNFPGRFSGRQFSNSRSEMNVSTLELGDSALYLCASSPRTGDKSTNEKLFFGSGTQLSVL.

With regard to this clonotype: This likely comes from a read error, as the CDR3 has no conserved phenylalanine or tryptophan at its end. CDR3 sequence (DNA): TGTGCCAGCAGCCCCACCCCGGGACAAATGCATGGCTACACCTGC. This translates into CASSPTPGQMHGYTC. The chain has TRBV7-9 and TRBJ1-2; D might be TRBD1 (6 bases). Germline CDR1 and CDR2: SEHNR and FQNEAQ (reference sequence). The germline V and J ends were trimmed by 5 bases and 6 bases, with 19 bases remaining between them. CDR3 size: 15 residues.

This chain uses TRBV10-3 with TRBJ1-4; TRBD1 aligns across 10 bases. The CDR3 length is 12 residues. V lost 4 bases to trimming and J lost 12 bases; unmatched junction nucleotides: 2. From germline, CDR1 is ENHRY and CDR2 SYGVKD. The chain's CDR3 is CAISGQGAELFF. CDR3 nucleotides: TGTGCCATCAGTGGACAGGGGGCTGAACTGTTTTTT.

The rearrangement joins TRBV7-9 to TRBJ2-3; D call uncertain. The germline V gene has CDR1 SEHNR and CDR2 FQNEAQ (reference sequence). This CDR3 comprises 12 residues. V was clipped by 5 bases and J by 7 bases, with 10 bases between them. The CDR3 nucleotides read TGTGCCAGCAGCCGAACGACAAATACGCAGTATTTT. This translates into CASSRTTNTQYF.

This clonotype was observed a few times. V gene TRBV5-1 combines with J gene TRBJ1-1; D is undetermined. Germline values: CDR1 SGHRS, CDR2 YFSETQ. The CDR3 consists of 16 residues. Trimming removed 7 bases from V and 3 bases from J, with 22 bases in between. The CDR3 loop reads CASWNRGSREDTEAFF. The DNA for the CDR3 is TGCGCCAGCTGGAACCGGGGTAGCCGCGAGGACACTGAAGCTTTCTTT.

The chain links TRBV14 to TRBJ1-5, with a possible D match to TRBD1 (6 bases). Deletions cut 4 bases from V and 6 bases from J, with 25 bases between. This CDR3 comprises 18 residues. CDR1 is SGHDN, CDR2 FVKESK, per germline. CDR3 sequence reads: CASSRSTRGEGDVQPQHF. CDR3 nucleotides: TGTGCCAGCAGCCGTTCAACACGGGGAGAGGGGGACGTTCAGCCCCAGCATTTT. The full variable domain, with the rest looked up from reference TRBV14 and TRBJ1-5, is EAGVTQFPSHSVIEKGQTVTLRCDPISGHDNLYWYRRVMGKEIKFLLHFVKESKQDESGMPNNRFLAERTGGTYSTLKVQPAELEDSGVYFCASSRSTRGEGDVQPQHFGDGTRLSIL.

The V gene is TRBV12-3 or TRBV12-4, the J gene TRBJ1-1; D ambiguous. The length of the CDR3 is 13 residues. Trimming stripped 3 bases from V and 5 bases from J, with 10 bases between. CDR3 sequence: CASSFASSTEAFF. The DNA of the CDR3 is TGTGCCAGCAGTTTTGCATCGAGTACTGAAGCTTTCTTT.

CDR3 nucleotide sequence: TGCGCCAGCAGCCAAGATACCGGGACAGGAATTAGTAGCTCCTATAATTCACCCCTCCACTTT. Its translation: CASSQDTGTGISSSYNSPLHF. V is TRBV4-1 and J is TRBJ1-6, with TRBD1 identical over 8 bases. This CDR3 has 21 amino acids. Unmatched junction bases numbered 13, after V lost 0 bases and J lost 0 bases. Germline-derived CDR1 and CDR2 are MGHRA and YSYEKL.

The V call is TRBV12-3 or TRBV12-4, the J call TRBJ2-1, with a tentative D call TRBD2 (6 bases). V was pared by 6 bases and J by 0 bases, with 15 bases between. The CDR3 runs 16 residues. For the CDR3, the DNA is TGTGCCAGCAGACGGGGGAGTTGGGGCTCCTACAATGAGCAGTTCTTC. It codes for CASRRGSWGSYNEQFF.

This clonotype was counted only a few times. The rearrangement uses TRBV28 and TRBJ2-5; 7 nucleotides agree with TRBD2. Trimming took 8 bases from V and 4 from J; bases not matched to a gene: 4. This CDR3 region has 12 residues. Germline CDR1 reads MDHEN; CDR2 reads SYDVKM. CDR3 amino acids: CASAGVGETQYF. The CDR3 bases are TGTGCCAGCGCGGGAGTTGGAGAGACCCAGTACTTC. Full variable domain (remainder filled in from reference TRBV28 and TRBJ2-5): DVKVTQSSRYLVKRTGEKVFLECVQDMDHENMFWYRQDPGLGLRLIYFSYDVKMKEKGDIPEGYSVSREKKERFSLILESASTNQTSMYLCASAGVGETQYFGPGTRLLVL.

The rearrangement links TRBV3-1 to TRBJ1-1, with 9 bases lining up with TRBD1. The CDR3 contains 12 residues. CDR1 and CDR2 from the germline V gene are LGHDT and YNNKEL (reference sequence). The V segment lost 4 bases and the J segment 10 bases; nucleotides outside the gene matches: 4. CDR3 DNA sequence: TGTGCCAGCAGCCTTTCGGACAGGGGAGCTTTCTTT. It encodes CASSLSDRGAFF.

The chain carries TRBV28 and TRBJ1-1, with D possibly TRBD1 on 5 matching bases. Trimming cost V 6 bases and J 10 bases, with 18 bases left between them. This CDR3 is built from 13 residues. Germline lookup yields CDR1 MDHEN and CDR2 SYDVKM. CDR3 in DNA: TGTGCCAGCAGATCGTATTCAGGGACCGGAGCTTTCTTT. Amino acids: CASRSYSGTGAFF.

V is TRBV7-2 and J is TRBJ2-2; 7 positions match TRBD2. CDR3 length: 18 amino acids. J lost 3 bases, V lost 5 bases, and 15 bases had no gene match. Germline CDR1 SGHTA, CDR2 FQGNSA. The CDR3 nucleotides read TGTGCCAGCAGCGAGGATTTGATCCTGGCGGGGGACACCGGGGAGCTGTTTTTT. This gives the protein CASSEDLILAGDTGELFF.

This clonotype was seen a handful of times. CDR3 sequence (DNA): TGCGCCACTCAACCGGCGGGACTAGCGGGGAATACGCAGTATTTT. It is translated as CATQPAGLAGNTQYF. The chain is built from TRBV5-1 and TRBJ2-3; TRBD2 agrees at 13 bases. The CDR3 sequence is 15 residues long. The trim removed 9 bases at V and 7 bases at J, leaving 11 bases unmatched. Germline V gene lookup returns CDR1 SGHRS and CDR2 YFSETQ.

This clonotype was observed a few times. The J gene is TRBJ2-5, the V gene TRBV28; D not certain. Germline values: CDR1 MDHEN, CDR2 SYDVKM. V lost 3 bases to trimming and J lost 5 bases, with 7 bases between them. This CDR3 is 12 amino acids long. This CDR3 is CASSFFRETQYF. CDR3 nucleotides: TGTGCCAGCAGTTTTTTTAGGGAGACCCAGTACTTC.

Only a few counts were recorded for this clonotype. The CDR3 nucleotides read TGTGCCAGCAGCTTAGGGACTAGTGTAGCCTACGAGCAGTACTTC. It codes for CASSLGTSVAYEQYF. The chain is built from TRBV7-9 and TRBJ2-7, with TRBD2 matching 7 bases. CDR3 length: 15 amino acids. With 1 base clipped from V and 2 bases from J, the junction kept 5 bases outside the gene matches. Germline-derived CDR1 and CDR2 are SEHNR and FQNEAQ (reference sequence).

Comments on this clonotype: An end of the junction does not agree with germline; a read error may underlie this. CDR3 DNA sequence: TGTTACAGCAGCTCTACGAGCGGAGCGAACACTGAAGCGTTCTTT. It encodes CYSSSTSGANTEAFF. This rearrangement joins TRBV7-9 to TRBJ1-1; no definite D call. This CDR3 region has 15 residues. CDR1 SEHNR and CDR2 FQNEAQ come from the germline V gene (reference sequence).

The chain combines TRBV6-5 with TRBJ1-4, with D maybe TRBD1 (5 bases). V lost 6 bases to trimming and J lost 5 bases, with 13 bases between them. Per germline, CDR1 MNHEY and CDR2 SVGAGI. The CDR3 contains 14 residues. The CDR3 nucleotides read TGTGCCAGCAGGCGAGACAGCATCAATGAAAAACTGTTTTTT. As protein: CASRRDSINEKLFF.

The CDR3 is CASSSGTRGYNEQFF. CDR3 bases: TGCGCCAGCAGCAGCGGGACTAGGGGCTACAATGAGCAGTTCTTC. This chain joins TRBV5-1 and TRBJ2-1; 8 bases align to TRBD2. V lost 4 bases, J lost 3 bases, and 6 bases stayed unmatched. CDR1 SGHRS and CDR2 YFSETQ come from the germline V gene. This CDR3 has 15 amino acids.

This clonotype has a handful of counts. Written as DNA, the CDR3 is TGTGCCAGCAGCCACCCGGGACTAGCGATATCCGAGCAGTACTTC. Amino acid sequence: CASSHPGLAISEQYF. The chain is built from TRBV4-2 and TRBJ2-7, with TRBD2 identical over 10 bases. CDR1 LGHNA and CDR2 YNFKEQ come from the germline V gene. V shed 3 bases, J shed 6 bases, and the junction held 8 bases outside the gene matches. The CDR3 runs to 15 residues.